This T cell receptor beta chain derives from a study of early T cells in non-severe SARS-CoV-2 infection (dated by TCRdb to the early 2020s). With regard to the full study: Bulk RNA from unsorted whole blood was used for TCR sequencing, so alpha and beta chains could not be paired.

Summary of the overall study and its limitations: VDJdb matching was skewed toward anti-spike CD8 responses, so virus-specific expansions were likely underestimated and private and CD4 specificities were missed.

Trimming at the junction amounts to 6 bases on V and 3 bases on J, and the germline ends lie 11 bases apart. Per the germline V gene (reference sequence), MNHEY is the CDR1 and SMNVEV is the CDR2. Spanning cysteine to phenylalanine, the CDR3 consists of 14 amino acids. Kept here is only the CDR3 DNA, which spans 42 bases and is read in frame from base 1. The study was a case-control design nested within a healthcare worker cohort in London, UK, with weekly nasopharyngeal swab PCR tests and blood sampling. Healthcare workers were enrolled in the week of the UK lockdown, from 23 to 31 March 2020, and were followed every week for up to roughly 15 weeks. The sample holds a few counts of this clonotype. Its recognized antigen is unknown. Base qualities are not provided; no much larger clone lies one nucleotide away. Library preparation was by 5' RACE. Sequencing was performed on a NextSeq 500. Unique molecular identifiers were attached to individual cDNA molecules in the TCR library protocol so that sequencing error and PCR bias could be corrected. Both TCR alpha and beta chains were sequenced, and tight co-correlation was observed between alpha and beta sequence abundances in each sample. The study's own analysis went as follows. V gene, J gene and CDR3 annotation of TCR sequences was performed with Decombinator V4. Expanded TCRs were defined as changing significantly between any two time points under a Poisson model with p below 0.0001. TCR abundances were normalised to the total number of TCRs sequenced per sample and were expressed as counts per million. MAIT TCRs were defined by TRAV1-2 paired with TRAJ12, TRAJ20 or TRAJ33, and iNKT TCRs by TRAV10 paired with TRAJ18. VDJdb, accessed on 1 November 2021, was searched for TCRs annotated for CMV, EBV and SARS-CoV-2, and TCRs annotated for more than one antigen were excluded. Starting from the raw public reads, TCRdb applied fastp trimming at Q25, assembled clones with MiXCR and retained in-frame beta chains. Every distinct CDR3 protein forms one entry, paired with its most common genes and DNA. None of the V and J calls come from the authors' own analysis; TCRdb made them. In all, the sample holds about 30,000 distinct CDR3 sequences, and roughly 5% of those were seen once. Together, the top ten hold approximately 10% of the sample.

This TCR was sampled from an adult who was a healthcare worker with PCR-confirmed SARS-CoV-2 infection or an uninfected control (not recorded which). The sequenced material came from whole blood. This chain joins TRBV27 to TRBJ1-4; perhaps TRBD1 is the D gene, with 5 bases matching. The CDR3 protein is CASSSGLPNEKLFF. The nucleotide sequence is TGTGCCAGCAGCTCAGGGTTGCCTAATGAAAAACTGTTTTTT.